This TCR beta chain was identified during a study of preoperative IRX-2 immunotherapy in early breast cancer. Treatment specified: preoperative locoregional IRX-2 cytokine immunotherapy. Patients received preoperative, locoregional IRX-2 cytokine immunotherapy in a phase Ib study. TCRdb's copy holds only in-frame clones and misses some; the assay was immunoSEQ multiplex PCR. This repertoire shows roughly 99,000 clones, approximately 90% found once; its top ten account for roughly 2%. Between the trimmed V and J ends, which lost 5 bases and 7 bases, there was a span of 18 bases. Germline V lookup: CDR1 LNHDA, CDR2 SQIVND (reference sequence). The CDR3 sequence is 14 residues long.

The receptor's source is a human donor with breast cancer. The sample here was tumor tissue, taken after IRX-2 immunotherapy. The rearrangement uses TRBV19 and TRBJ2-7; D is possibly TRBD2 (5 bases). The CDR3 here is CASSPEIGVWEQYF. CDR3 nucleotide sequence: TGTGCCAGTAGTCCCGAGATCGGGGTGTGGGAGCAGTACTTC.